These 6 T cell receptor beta chains came from one sample sequenced in a study of blood T cell repertoires in COVID-19. The data were produced by immunoSEQ multiplex PCR, yet TCRdb's version contains in-frame clones alone and is incomplete. The sample yields 200,000 to 250,000 clones, approximately 80% seen once. The source material was peripheral blood. Every receptor here comes from a human donor in a cohort sampled during active COVID-19.

CDR3 sequence reads: CASSPGVHEQFF. The CDR3, as DNA: TGTGCCAGTAGTCCAGGGGTGCATGAGCAGTTCTTC. This rearrangement joins TRBV19 to TRBJ2-1; D may be TRBD1 (6 bases). This CDR3 contains 12 residues. Germline V gene data show CDR1 as LNHDA and CDR2 as SQIVND (reference sequence). V dropped 5 bases and J dropped 8 bases, with 10 bases sitting between them.

This clone was observed a single time. The V and J genes are TRBV24-1 and TRBJ2-5; 7 nucleotides align to TRBD1. The J segment lost 1 base and the V segment lost 1 base, leaving 8 bases of the junction unmatched. The CDR3 runs to 17 residues. The V gene's germline CDR1 is KGHDR and CDR2 SFDVKD. The CDR3 coding sequence is TGTGCCACCAGTGATTTCTACTCCGGACAGGTCCAAGAGACCCAGTACTTC. Its translation is CATSDFYSGQVQETQYF.

The V gene is TRBV29-1, the J gene TRBJ2-3, with TRBD1 matching over 9 bases. Germline-derived CDR1 and CDR2 are SQVTM and ANQGSEA. Trimming at V came to 8 bases and at J to 0 bases, leaving 6 bases not matched to a gene. This CDR3 spans 14 amino acids. CDR3 sequence reads: CSLGTGLSTDTQYF. As DNA, the CDR3 is TGCAGCTTAGGGACAGGGCTTAGCACAGATACGCAGTATTTT.

The chain is built from TRBV24-1 and TRBJ2-7; 8 bases are shared with TRBD1. Trimming cost V 3 bases and J 5 bases; bases outside gene matches: 8. The CDR3 totals 15 residues. Germline CDR1 and CDR2: KGHDR and SFDVKD. Written as DNA, the CDR3 is TGTGCCACCAGTGATGCATGGACAGGGTTCAACGAGCAGTACTTC. This sequence encodes CATSDAWTGFNEQYF.

The V gene is TRBV20-1, the J gene TRBJ1-5; no reliable D call. The CDR3 loop spans 14 amino acids. Trimming shortened V by 3 bases and J by 3 bases, and 12 bases separated the two germline ends. From germline, CDR1 is DFQATT and CDR2 SNEGSKA (reference sequence). CDR3 sequence: CSASRGPLNQPQHF. In DNA form, the CDR3 reads TGCAGTGCTAGTCGAGGCCCCCTCAATCAGCCCCAGCATTTT.

The rearrangement uses TRBV4-1 and TRBJ1-5, with D possibly TRBD1 on 6 matching bases. The V end was cut by 1 base, the J end by 6 bases, with 13 bases between. The length of the CDR3 is 15 residues. CDR1 is MGHRA and CDR2 is YSYEKL in the germline V gene. The CDR3, as DNA: TGCGCCAGCAGCCAAGCGGGGGGGGCAGGTCAGCCCCAGCATTTT. Its protein is CASSQAGGAGQPQHF.